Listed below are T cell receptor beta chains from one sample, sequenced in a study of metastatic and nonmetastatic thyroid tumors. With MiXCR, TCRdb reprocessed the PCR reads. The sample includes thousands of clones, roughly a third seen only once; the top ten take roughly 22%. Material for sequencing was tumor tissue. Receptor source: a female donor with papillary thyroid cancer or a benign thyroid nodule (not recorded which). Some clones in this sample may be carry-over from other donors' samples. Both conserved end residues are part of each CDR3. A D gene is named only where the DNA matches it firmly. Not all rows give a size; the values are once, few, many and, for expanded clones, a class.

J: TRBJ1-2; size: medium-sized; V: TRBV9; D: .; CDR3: CASSVAGRGFDGYTF; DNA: TGTGCCAGCAGCGTAGCAGGCAGGGGATTTGATGGCTACACCTTC
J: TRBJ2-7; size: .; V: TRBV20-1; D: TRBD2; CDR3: CSARTSASYEQYF; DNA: TGCAGTGCCCGGACTAGCGCGTCCTACGAGCAGTACTTC
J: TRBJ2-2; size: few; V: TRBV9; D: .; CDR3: CASSEFSRDPGELFF; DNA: TGTGCCAGCAGCGAGTTTAGTAGGGACCCCGGGGAGCTGTTTTTT
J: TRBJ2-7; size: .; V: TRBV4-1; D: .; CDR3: CASSQSDSSYEQYF; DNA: TGCGCCAGCAGCCAATCCGACAGCTCCTACGAGCAGTACTTC
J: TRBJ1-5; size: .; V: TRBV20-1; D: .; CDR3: CSASTEGLANQPQHF; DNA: TGCAGTGCCTCCACTGAGGGACTCGCCAATCAGCCCCAGCATTTT
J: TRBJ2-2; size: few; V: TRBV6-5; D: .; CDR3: CASSYEGGQNTGELFF; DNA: TGTGCCAGCAGTTACGAGGGGGGCCAGAACACCGGGGAGCTGTTTTTT
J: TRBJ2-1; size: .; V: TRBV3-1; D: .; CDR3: CASSQMAGSNEQFF; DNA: TGTGCCAGCAGCCAAATGGCTGGGTCCAATGAGCAGTTCTTC
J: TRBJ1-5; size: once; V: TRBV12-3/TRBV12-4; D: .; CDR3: CASSLMGGGGTQPRHF; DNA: TGTGCCAGCAGTCTCATGGGGGGTGGAGGAACTCAGCCCCGGCATTTC
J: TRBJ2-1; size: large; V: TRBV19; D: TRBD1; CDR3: CASSRMWDRAYNEQFF; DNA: TGTGCCAGTAGCCGGATGTGGGACAGGGCCTACAATGAGCAGTTCTTC
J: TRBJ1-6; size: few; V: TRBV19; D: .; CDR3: CASSKSNSPLHF; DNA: TGTGCCAGTAGTAAGTCGAACTCACCCCTCCACTTT